Listed here is a single T cell receptor beta chain. What it recognizes is unknown. Trimming took 4 bases from V and 6 from J; bases not matched to a gene: 11. The germline V gene has CDR1 SGHTA and CDR2 FQGTGA. The CDR3 runs 16 residues. Unique molecular identifiers tagged the TCRbeta library. TCRdb processed the PCR reads anew with MiXCR; each CDR3 protein has one entry. The table records approximately 350,000 distinct CDR3 sequences, roughly 17% of them present only once. The record originates from a study of T-cell reconstitution after alpha-beta-depleted transplantation in children. Study results and limitations: From newly produced T cells came most of the T-cell counts and diversity one year after transplant.

Sample: PBMCs, mostly from graft donor cells, taken 360 days after TCRalphabeta/CD19-depleted stem cell transplant. This sequence was found in a male patient between 2 and 15 years old who had a stem cell transplant for acute lymphoblastic leukemia, so the T cells may come from the graft donor. V gene TRBV7-3 combines with J gene TRBJ2-1, with 8 nucleotides matching TRBD2. The CDR3 nucleotides are TGTGCCAGCAGCTCCGGGGGACTAGTTGGATCCAATGAGCAGTTCTTC. This encodes CASSSGGLVGSNEQFF.